This T cell receptor (beta chain) comes out of a study of T cell responses to AZD1222 COVID-19 vaccine. Points from the study as a whole: Close to half of all spike-specific TCRs reportedly target regions of the variants that are unmutated.

As concerns this clone: The antigen remains undetermined.

Some clones are missing from TCRdb's copy, which holds only in-frame ones; the method was immunoSEQ multiplex PCR. Among roughly 93,000 clones listed, 89% were seen once. The length of the CDR3 is 19 residues. V was pared by 0 bases and J by 3 bases, with 21 bases between. In germline, CDR1 is SGHTA, CDR2 FQGNSA. The TCR sequence derives from an adult in good health. The chain couples TRBV7-2 to TRBJ2-1; the D gene is possibly TRBD2 (7 bases). The sample was peripheral blood, taken on day 0 of AZD1222 vaccination. CDR3 region: CASSLADGGAGSIYNEQFF. The CDR3 DNA reads as TGTGCCAGCAGCTTAGCAGATGGGGGGGCAGGGAGTATCTACAATGAGCAGTTCTTC. The whole variable domain, remainder taken from reference TRBV7-2 and TRBJ2-1, is GAGVSQSPSNKVTEKGKDVELRCDPISGHTALYWYRQSLGQGLEFLIYFQGNSAPDKSGLPSDRFSAERTGGSVSTLTIQRTQQEDSAVYLCASSLADGGAGSIYNEQFFGPGTRLTVL.